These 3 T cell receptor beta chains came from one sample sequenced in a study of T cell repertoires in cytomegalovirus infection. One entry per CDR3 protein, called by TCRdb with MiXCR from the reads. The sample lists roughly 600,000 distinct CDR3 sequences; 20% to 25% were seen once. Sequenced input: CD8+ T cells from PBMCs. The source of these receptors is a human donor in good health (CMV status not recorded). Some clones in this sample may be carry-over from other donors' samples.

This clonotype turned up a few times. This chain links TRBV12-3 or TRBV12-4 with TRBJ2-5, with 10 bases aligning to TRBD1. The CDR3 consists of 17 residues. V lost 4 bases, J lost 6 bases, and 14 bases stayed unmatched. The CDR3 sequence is CASSSGTGVGGLKTQYF. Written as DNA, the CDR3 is TGTGCCAGCAGTTCCGGGACAGGGGTCGGCGGACTAAAGACCCAGTACTTC.

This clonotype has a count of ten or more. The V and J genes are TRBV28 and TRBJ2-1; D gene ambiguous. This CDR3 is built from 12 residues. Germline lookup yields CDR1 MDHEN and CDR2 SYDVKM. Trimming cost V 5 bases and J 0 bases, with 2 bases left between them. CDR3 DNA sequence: TGTGCCAGCAGTATCTCCTACAATGAGCAGTTCTTC. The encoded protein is CASSISYNEQFF.

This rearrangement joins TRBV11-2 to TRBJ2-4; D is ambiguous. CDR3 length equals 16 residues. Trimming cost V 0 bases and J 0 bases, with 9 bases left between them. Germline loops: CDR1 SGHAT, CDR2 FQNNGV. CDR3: CASSLDNGLAKNIQYF. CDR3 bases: TGTGCCAGCAGCTTAGACAACGGTCTAGCCAAAAACATTCAGTACTTC.